Described below is a single TCR beta chain sequence and its context. The antigen remains unidentified. The table came from immunoSEQ multiplex PCR; TCRdb's copy has only in-frame clones and leaves some out. Found here are fewer than 200,000 clones, approximately 92% of them singletons; the top ten hold 10%. This sample is drawn from a study of T cell responses to AZD1222 COVID-19 vaccine. Study-wide points: Along spike, vaccine-associated CD4 TCRs were found throughout, with dominance at 160-218 and 743-854.

The specimen comprised peripheral blood, sampled on day 0 of AZD1222 vaccination. This sequence originates from an adult in good health.

The CDR3 DNA reads as TGTGCCAGCTCCTGGGTCGTGGGGGACTATGGCTACACCTTC. This codes for CASSWVVGDYGYTF. The chain employs TRBV7-9 and TRBJ1-2, with TRBD1 as a possible D gene (5 bases). The CDR3 loop spans 14 amino acids. CDR1 is SEHNR and CDR2 is FQNEAQ in the germline V gene (reference sequence). Between the trimmed V and J ends, which lost 8 bases and 3 bases, there was a span of 16 bases.